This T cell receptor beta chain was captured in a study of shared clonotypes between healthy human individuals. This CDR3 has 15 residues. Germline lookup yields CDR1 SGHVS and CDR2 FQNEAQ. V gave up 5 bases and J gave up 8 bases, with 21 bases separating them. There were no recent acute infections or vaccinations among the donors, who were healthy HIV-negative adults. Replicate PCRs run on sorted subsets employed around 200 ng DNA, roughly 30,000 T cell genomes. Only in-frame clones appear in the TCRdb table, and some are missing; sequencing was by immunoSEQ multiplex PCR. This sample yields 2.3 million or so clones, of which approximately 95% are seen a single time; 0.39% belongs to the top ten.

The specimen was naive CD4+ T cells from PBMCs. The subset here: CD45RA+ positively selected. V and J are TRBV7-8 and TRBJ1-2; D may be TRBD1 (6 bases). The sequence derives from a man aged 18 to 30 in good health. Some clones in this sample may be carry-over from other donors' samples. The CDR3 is CASSVSRDNKSGYTF. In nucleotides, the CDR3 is TGTGCCAGCAGCGTAAGCCGGGACAATAAGTCGGGCTACACCTTC.